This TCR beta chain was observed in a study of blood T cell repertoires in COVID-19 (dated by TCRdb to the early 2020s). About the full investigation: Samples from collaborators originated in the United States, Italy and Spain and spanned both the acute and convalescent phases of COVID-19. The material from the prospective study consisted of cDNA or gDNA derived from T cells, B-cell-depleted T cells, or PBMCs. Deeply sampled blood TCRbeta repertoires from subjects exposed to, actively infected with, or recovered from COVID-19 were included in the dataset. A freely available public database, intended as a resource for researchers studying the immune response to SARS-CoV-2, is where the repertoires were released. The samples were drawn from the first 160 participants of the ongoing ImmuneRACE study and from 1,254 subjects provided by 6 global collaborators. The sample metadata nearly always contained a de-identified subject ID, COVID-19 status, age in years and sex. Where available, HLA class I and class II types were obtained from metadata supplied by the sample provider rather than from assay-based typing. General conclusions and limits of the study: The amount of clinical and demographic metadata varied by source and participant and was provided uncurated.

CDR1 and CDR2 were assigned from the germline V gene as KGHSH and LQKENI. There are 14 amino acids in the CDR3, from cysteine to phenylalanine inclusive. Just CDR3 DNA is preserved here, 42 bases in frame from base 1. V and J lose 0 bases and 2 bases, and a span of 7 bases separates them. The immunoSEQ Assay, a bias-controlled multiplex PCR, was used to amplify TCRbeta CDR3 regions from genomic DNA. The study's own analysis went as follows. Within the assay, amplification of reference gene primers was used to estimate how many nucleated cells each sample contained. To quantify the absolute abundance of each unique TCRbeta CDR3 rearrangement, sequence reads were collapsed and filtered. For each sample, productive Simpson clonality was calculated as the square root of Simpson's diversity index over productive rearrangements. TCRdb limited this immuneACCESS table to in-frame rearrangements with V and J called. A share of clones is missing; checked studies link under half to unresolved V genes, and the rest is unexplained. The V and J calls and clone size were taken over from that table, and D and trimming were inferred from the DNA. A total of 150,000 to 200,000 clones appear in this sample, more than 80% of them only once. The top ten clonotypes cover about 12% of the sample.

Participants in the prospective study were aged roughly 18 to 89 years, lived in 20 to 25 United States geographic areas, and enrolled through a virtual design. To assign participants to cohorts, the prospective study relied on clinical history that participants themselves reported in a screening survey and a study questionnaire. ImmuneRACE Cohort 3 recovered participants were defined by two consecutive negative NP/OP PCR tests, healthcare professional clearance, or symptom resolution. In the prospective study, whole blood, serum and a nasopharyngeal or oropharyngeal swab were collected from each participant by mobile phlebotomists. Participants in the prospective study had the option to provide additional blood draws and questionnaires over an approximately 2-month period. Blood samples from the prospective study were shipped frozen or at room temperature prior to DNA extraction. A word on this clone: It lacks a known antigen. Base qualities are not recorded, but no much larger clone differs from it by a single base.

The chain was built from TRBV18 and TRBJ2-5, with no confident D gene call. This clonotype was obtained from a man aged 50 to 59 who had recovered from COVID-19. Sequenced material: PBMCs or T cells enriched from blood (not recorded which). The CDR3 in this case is CASSPPSRQETQYF. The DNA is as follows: TGTGCCAGCTCACCACCGTCCAGACAAGAGACCCAGTACTTC. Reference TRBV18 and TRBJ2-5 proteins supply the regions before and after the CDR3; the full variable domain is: NAGVMQNPRHLVRRRGQEARLRCSPMKGHSHVYWYRQLPEEGLKFMVYLQKENIIDESGMPKERFSAEFPKEGPSILRIQQVVRGDSAAYFCASSPPSRQETQYFGPGTRLLVL.